This paragraph reports one T cell receptor beta chain. Its target is not known. This record comes from a study of blood T cells in healthy people across ages. Overall study context: Capture via template switching afforded approximately one barcoded beta molecule per two T cells.

CDR1 is DFQATT, CDR2 SNEGSKA, per germline (reference sequence). The length of the CDR3 is 16 residues. The germline V and J ends were trimmed by 0 bases and 4 bases, with 18 bases remaining between them. Broader study findings: Estimates of total diversity, which came from one million sequenced T cells, were considered to be underestimates. TCR beta diversity, measured per million T cells, fell in a roughly linear way with age. Aged donors had fewer naive CD4+ cells and lower diversity than long-lived donors.

A second PCR of 7 to 11 cycles used a sample-barcoded 5' primer and a J-beta primer mix. TCRdb independently ran MiXCR on the 5' RACE reads; one entry per CDR3 protein. The sample yields some 1.6 million distinct CDR3 sequences, about 35% seen once. The TCR comes from a woman aged 25 to 45 in good health. The chain links TRBV20-1 to TRBJ1-1, with D maybe TRBD1 (5 bases). Sequenced material: blood. The CDR3 sequence: CSARDWNRLHSTEAFF. The CDR3 nucleotides read TGCAGTGCTAGAGATTGGAACAGGTTGCATAGCACTGAAGCTTTCTTT.